This T cell receptor beta chain was identified in a study of blood T cells in healthy people across ages. Germline lookup yields CDR1 MGHRA and CDR2 YSYEKL. CDR3 length: 14 amino acids. V was trimmed by 0 bases and J by 6 bases, leaving 9 bases between them. Next came a second PCR, run for about 6 to 12 cycles, which used a sample-barcoded 5' primer along with a J-beta primer mix. A template-switch adaptor with 12 random nucleotides tagged each cDNA molecule. TCRdb reanalysed the 5' RACE reads using MiXCR and keeps one entry per CDR3 protein. The sample has about 640,000 distinct CDR3 sequences, roughly three fifths seen once. In regard to this clonotype: Antigen specificity is unknown.

Per sample, no less than 5 micrograms of total RNA were extracted. Findings of the study overall: Both naive CD4+ cell counts and diversity were greater in long-lived donors than in aged donors. Significant beta diversity loss was already apparent by age roughly 44, declining roughly linearly.

This TCR was recovered from a man in his 60s in good health. This chain connects TRBV4-1 to TRBJ2-1; a weak D match, TRBD2 (5 bases). The sequencing input was blood. CDR3 bases: TGCGCCAGCAGCCAAGAGGGGAGCTTCAATGAGCAGTTCTTC. As protein: CASSQEGSFNEQFF.